This TCR beta chain appears in the sequencing data of a study of breast tumors, draining lymph nodes, adjacent tissues. Details on this clonotype: Its specificity is unknown.

TCRdb called the multiplex PCR reads again in MiXCR, with one record for every CDR3 protein. The table has approximately 230,000 distinct CDR3 sequences, 30% to 35% seen once. Samples came from axillary lymph nodes draining the breast cancer. The CDR3 totals 12 residues. Germline V CDR1 and CDR2: GTSNPN, SVGIG (reference sequence). Study results and limitations: The lymph node origin of tumor T cells was framed as consistent with a hypothesis, not demonstrated. The data were judged consistent with most tumor T cells coming from lymph node and expanding in tumor. Tumor TCR diversity was below lymph nodes but above nontumor tissue.

This TCR was recovered from a female donor with breast cancer. Some clones in this sample may be carry-over from other donors' samples. The material sequenced was axillary lymph node tissue. This chain joins TRBV30 and TRBJ1-4; no clear D gene. The CDR3 coding sequence is TGTATCCGGGTGGGTGGGCGAGAAAAACTGTTTTTT. Protein sequence: CIRVGGREKLFF.